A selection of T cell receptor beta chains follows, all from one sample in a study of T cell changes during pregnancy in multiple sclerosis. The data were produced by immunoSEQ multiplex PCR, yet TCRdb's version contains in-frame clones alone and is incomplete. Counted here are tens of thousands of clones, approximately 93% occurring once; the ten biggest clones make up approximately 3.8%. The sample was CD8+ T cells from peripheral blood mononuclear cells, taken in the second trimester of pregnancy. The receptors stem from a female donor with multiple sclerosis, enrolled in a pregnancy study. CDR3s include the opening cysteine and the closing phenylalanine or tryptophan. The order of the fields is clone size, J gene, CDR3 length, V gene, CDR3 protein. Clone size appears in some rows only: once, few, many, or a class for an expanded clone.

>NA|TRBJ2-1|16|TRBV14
CASSSLAGRLYNEQFF
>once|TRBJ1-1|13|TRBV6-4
CASRAGEQTEAFF
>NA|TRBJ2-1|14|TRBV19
CASSLAGAIREQFF
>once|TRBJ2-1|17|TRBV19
CASSIDLSGISYNEQFF
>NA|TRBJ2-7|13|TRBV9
CASSVGLSYEQYF
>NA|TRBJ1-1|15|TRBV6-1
CASSEASRANTEAFF
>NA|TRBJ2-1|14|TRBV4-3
CASSQDAGPNEQFF
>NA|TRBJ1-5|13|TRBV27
CASSPGSDQPQHF
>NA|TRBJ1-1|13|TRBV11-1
CASSAPGDTEAFF
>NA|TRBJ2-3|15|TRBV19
CASTERGGSTDTQYF
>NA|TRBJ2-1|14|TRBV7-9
CASSNLRVGNEQFF
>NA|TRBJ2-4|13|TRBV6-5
CASSSGELDIQYF
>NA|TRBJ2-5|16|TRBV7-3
CASSLIGGHREETQYF
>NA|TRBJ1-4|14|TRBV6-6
CASSFTGTAEKLFF
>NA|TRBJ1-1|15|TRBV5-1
CASSLDLFGNTEAFF
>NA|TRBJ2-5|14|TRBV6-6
CASSPWQSQETQYF
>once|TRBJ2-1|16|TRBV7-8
CASSRRTGPWGDEQFF
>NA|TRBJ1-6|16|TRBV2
CASSEAYRGFNSPLHF
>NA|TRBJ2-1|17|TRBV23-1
CASSHSAEETAYNEQFF
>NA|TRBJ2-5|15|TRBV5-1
CASYPAGFRSETQYF
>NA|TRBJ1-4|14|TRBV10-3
CAISEQRTDEKLFF
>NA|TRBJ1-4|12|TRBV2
CASSDVREKLFF
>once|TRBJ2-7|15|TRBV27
CASSFVGSGPYEQYF
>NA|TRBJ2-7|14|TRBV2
CASSGGSEGYEQYF
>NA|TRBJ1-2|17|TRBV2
CASSEAAGTGGRYGYTF
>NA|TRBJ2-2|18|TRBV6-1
CASSEKRSGTGYTGELFF
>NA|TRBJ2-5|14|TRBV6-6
CASSYSGSHETQYF
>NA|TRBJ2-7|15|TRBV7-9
CASSPKTGISYEQYF
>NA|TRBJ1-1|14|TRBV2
CASRIQGSSTEAFF
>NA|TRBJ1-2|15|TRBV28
CASSFVEQGSYGYTF
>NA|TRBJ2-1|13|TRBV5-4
CASSLEGAWEQFF
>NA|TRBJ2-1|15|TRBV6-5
CASSSLAGAYNEQFF
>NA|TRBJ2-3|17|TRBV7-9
CASSLEQTSEYTDTQYF
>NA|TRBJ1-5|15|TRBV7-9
CASSFGWGEDQPQHF
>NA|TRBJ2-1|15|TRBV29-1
CSVEVVGQGGNEQFF
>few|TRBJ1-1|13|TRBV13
CASSLDKNTEAFF
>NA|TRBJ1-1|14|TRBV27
CASSLVPGGTEAFF
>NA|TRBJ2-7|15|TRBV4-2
CASSPGLAGAYEQYF
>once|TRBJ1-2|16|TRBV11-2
CASSLDDRGLFNGYTF
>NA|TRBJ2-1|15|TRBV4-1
CASSLRLDSYNEQFF
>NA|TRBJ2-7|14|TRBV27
CASSIAGATYEQYF
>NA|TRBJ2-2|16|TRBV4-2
CASSQGPRGGTGELFF
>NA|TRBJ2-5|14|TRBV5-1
CASSPGGGMETQYF
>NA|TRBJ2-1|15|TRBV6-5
CASSLAGAGYNEQFF
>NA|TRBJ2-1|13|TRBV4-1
CASSQVRGNEQFF
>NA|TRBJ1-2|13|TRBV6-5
CASSPRTVNGYTF
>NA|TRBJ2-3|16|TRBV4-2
CASSQDFSQGADTQYF
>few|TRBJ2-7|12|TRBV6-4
CASSGTGYEQYF
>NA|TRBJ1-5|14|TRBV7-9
CASSSTGENQPQHF
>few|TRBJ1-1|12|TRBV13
CASTLRGTEAFF
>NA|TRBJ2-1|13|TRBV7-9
CASSLLADNEQFF